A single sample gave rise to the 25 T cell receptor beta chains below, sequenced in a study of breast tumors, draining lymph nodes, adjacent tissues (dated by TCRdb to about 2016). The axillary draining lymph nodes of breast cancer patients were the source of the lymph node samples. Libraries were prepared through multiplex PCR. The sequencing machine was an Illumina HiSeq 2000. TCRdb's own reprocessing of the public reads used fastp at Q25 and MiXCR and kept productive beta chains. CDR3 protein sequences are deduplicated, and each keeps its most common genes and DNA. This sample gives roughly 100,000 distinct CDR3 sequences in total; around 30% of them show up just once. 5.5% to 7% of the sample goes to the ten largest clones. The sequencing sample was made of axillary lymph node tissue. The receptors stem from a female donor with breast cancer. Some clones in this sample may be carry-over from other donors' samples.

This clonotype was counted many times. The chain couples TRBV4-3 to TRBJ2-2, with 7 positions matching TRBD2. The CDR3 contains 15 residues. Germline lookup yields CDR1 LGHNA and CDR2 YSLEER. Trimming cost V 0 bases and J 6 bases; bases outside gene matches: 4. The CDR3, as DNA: TGCGCCAGCAGCCAAGAAGTCCGGGGGGCCGGGGAGCTGTTTTTT. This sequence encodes CASSQEVRGAGELFF.

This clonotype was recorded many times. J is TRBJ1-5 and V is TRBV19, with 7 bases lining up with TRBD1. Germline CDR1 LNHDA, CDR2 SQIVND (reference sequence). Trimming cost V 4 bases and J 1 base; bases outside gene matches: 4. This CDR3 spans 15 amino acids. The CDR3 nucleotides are TGTGCCAGTAGTACAGGGGGGGGAAGCAATCAGCCCCAGCATTTT. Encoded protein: CASSTGGGSNQPQHF.

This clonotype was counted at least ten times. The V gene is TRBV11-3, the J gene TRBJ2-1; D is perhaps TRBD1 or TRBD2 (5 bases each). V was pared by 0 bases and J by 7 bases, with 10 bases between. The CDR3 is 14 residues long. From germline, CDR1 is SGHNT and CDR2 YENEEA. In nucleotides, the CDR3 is TGTGCCAGCAGCTTAGATCAGGGCGGGAATGAGCAGTTCTTC. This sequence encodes CASSLDQGGNEQFF.

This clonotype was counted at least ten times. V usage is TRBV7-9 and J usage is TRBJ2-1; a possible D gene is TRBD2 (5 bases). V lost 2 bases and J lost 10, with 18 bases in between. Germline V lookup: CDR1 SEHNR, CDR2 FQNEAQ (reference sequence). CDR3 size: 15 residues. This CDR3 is CASSLSENYGEEQFF. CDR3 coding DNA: TGTGCCAGCAGCTTATCCGAGAACTACGGGGAGGAGCAGTTCTTC.

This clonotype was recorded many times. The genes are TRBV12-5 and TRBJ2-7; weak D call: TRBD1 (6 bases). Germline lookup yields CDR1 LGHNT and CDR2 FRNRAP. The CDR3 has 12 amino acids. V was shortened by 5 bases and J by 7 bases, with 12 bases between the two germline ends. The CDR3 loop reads CASGLQGREQYF. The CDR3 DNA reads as TGTGCTAGTGGTCTACAGGGTCGAGAGCAGTACTTC.

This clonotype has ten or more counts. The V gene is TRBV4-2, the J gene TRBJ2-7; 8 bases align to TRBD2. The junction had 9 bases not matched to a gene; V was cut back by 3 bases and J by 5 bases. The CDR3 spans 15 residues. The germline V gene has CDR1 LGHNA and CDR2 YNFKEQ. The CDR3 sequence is CASSQGLGSGDEQYF. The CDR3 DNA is TGTGCCAGCAGCCAGGGACTAGGAAGTGGGGACGAGCAGTACTTC.

CDR3 protein: CASTDNGKGGYSGANAPTF. CDR3 bases: TGTGCCAGTACAGACAATGGGAAGGGAGGGTACTCTGGGGCCAACGCCCCGACTTTC. The chain combines TRBV19 with TRBJ2-6; TRBD2 matches 7 bases. Unmatched junction bases numbered 33, after V lost 7 bases and J lost 18 bases. The CDR3 contains 19 residues. Germline V gene data show CDR1 as LNHDA and CDR2 as SQIVND (reference sequence).

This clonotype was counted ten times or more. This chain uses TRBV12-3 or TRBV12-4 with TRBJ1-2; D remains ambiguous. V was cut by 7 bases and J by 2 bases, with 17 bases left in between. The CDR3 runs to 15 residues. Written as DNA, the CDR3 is TGTGCCAGCACCCAAGAATGGGCCGAAAACTATGGCTACACCTTC. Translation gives CASTQEWAENYGYTF.

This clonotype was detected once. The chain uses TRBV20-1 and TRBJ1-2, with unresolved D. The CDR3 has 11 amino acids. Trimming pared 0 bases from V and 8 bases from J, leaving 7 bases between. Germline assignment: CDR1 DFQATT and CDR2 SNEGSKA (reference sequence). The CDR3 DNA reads TGCAGTGCTAGAGATAACGAGGGCTACACCTTC. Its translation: CSARDNEGYTF.

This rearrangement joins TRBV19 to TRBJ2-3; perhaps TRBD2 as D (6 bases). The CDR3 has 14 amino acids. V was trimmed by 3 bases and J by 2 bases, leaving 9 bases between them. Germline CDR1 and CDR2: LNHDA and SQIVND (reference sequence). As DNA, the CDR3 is TGTGCCAGTAGTATGGGGGGATTCACAGATACGCAGTATTTT. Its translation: CASSMGGFTDTQYF.

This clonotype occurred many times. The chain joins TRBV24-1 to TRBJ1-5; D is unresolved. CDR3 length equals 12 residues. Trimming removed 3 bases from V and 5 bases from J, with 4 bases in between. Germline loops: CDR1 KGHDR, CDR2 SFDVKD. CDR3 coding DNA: TGTGCCACCAGTGATACAGATCAGCCCCAGCATTTT. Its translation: CATSDTDQPQHF.

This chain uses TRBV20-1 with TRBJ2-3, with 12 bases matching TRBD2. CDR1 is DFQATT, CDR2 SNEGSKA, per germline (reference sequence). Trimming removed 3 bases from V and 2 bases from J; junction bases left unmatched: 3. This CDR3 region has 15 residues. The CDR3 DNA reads TGCAGTGCTAGCCTAGCGGGAGGGCTCACAGATACGCAGTATTTT. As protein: CSASLAGGLTDTQYF.

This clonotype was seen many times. The CDR3 nucleotides are TGCAGCGTTGAAGTGGCAGGGGGATTTTATGGCTACACCTTC. It codes for CSVEVAGGFYGYTF. The chain carries TRBV29-1 and TRBJ1-2; TRBD1 matches 7 bases. Germline-derived CDR1 and CDR2 are SQVTM and ANQGSEA. V was clipped by 1 base and J by 5 bases; unmatched bases: 7. This CDR3 has 14 amino acids.

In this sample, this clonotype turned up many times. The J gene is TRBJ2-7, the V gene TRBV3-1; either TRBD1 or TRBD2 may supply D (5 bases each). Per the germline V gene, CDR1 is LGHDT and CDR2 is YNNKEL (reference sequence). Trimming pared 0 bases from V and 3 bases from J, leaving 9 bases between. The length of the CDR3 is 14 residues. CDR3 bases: TGTGCCAGCAGCCAAGATAGGGACCACTACGAGCAGTACTTC. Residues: CASSQDRDHYEQYF.

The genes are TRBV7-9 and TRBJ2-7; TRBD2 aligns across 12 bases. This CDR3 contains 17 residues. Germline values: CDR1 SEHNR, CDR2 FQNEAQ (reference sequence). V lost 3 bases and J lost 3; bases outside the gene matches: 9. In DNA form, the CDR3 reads TGTGCCAGCAGCTTCCTAGGGGGGGGACTAGCGGGCTACGAGCAGTACTTC. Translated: CASSFLGGGLAGYEQYF.

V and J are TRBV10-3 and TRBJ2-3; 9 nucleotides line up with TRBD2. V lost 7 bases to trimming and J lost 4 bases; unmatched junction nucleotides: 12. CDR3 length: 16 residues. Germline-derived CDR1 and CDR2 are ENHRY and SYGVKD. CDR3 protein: CAITGAASGVPDTQYF. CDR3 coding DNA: TGTGCCATCACCGGTGCGGCTAGCGGGGTCCCAGATACGCAGTATTTT.

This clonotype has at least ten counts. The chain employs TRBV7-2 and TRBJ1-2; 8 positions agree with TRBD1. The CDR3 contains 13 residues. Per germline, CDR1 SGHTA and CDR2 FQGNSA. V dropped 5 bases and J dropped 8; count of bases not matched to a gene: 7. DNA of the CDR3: TGTGCCAGCAGCCTACAGGGGGGCATCGGCTACACCTTC. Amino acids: CASSLQGGIGYTF.

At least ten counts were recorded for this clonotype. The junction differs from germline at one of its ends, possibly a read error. The CDR3 coding sequence is TGTGCCAGCAGTCACTCTAAAGGAGAGACCCAGTACTTC. As protein: CASSHSKGETQYF. The chain links TRBV6-5 to TRBJ2-5; no definite D call. This CDR3 region has 13 residues. Germline-derived CDR1 and CDR2 are MNHEY and SVGAGI.

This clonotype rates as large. The CDR3 DNA sequence: TGCAGTGCTAGTCCCCGTGAGGGAGCTTATCAGCCCCAGCATTTT. Translating it yields CSASPREGAYQPQHF. The V call is TRBV20-1, the J call TRBJ1-5; D not resolved. V lost 3 bases, J lost 5 bases, and 17 bases lay in between. The CDR3 contains 15 residues. Germline CDR1 and CDR2: DFQATT and SNEGSKA (reference sequence).

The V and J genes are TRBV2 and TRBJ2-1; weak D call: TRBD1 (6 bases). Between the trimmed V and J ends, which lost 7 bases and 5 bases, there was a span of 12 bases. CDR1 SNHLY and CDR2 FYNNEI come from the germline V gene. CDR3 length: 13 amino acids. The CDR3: CASKGDGHNEQFF. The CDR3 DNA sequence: TGTGCCAGCAAGGGGGACGGCCACAATGAGCAGTTCTTC.

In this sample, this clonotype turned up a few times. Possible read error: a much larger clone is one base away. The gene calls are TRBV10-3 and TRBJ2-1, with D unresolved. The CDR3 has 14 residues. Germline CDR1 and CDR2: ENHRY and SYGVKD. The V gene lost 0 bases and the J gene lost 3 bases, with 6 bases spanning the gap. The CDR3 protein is CAISESRHYNEQFF. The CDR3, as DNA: TGTGCCATCAGTGAGTCGAGGCACTACAATGAGCAGTTCTTC.

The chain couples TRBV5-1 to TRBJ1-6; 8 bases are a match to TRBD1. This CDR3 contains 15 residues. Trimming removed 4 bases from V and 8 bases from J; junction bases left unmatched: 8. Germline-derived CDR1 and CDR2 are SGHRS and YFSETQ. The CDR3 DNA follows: TGCGCCAGCAGCCCGGGACAGGTAGGAGATTCACCCCTCCACTTT. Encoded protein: CASSPGQVGDSPLHF.

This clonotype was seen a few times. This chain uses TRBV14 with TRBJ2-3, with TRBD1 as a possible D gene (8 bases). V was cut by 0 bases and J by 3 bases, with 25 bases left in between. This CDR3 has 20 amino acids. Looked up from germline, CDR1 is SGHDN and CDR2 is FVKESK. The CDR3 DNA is TGTGCCAGCAGCCAAGACAGTAACAGGGGGGGCGGGGTTCGTACAGATACGCAGTATTTT. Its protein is CASSQDSNRGGGVRTDTQYF.

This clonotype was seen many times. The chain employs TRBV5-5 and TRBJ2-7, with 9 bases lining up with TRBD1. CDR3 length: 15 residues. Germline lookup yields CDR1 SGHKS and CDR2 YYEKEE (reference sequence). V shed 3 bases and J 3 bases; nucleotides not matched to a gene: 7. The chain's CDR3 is CASSWGQGPYYEQYF. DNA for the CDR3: TGTGCCAGCAGCTGGGGACAGGGACCCTACTACGAGCAGTACTTC.

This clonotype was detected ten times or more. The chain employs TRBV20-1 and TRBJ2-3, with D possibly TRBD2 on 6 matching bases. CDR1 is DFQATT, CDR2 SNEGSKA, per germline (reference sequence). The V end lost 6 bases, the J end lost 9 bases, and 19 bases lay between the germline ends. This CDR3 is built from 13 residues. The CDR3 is CSAERRDRATQYF. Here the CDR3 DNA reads TGCAGTGCCGAGAGGCGGGATCGGGCGACGCAGTATTTT.